Each of the 10 T cell receptor beta chains below was sequenced from the same sample in a study of blood T cells in healthy people across ages. With a J-beta primer mix and a sample-barcoded 5' primer, a second PCR ran 7 to 11 cycles. TCRdb ran MiXCR on the 5' RACE reads and lists one entry per CDR3 protein. This sample has approximately 810,000 distinct CDR3 sequences, with around 36% found just once. The sequenced sample consisted of blood. These receptors were collected from a man aged 18 to 29 in good health.

The rearrangement links TRBV10-3 to TRBJ1-2; D is undetermined. The CDR3 is 16 residues long. Between the trimmed V and J ends, which lost 0 bases and 8 bases, there was a span of 19 bases. The germline V gene has CDR1 ENHRY and CDR2 SYGVKD. The CDR3 loop reads CAISESFFPVGQGYTF. The CDR3 DNA reads as TGTGCCATCAGTGAGTCGTTTTTCCCAGTTGGTCAAGGCTACACCTTC.

This clonotype has only a few counts. This chain connects TRBV10-3 to TRBJ1-2, with a weak D call TRBD1 (6 bases). The germline V gene encodes CDR1 ENHRY and CDR2 SYGVKD. The CDR3 has 14 residues. V lost 3 bases and J 0 bases, leaving 8 bases between the germline ends. As DNA, the CDR3 is TGTGCCATCAGTGAACAGGGTACTAACTATGGCTACACCTTC. This translates into CAISEQGTNYGYTF.

The chain joins TRBV6-2 or TRBV6-3 to TRBJ2-7, with D possibly being TRBD1 or TRBD2 (5 bases each). The V end was cut by 2 bases, the J end by 7 bases, with 15 bases between. The germline V gene has CDR1 MNHEY and CDR2 SVGEGT. CDR3 size: 14 residues. The CDR3 region is CASSYQTRGVEQYF. CDR3 nucleotides: TGTGCCAGCAGTTACCAGACGAGGGGAGTTGAGCAGTACTTC.

V is TRBV25-1 and J is TRBJ1-1; 11 nucleotides match TRBD1. The trim removed 5 bases at V and 10 bases at J, leaving 6 bases unmatched. The CDR3 length is 13 residues. The germline V gene encodes CDR1 MGHDK and CDR2 SYGVNS. This chain's CDR3 is CASSSDRGRGAFF. CDR3 DNA: TGTGCCAGCAGTTCGGACAGGGGGCGCGGAGCTTTCTTT.

This clonotype was seen only a few times. This chain uses TRBV7-2 with TRBJ1-5; perhaps TRBD1 as D (6 bases). Per germline, CDR1 SGHTA and CDR2 FQGNSA. The germline V and J ends were trimmed by 5 bases and 3 bases, with 17 bases remaining between them. This CDR3 is built from 16 residues. Here the CDR3 reads CASSQERAGDNQPQHF. CDR3 sequence (DNA): TGTGCCAGCAGCCAAGAGCGCGCAGGGGACAATCAGCCCCAGCATTTT.

This clonotype has at least ten counts. The chain joins TRBV2 to TRBJ2-7; TRBD1 aligns across 8 bases. With V trimmed by 0 bases and J by 4 bases, 14 bases remained unmatched. CDR3 length equals 18 residues. Germline V CDR1 and CDR2: SNHLY, FYNNEI. This chain's CDR3 is CASSEAGQGRREKYEQYF. As DNA, the CDR3 is TGTGCCAGCAGTGAAGCAGGACAGGGCAGGCGAGAGAAATACGAGCAGTACTTC.

This clonotype came up a few times. The genes are TRBV12-3 or TRBV12-4 and TRBJ1-1; 7 bases fit TRBD1. The V gene end was trimmed by 4 bases and the J gene end by 1 base; junction bases not matched to a gene: 3. This CDR3 spans 14 amino acids. CDR3 DNA: TGTGCCAGCAGTTCCCGGGACAGGAACACTGAAGCTTTCTTT. Its protein product is CASSSRDRNTEAFF.

This clonotype has only a few counts. The chain links TRBV3-1 to TRBJ2-4; perhaps TRBD2 as D (6 bases). The J call is uncertain, as TRBJ2-5 better fits the DNA end. In germline, CDR1 is LGHDT, CDR2 YNNKEL (reference sequence). There are 14 residues in the CDR3. The CDR3 sequence: CASSQDTGGETQYF. CDR3 DNA sequence: TGTGCCAGCAGCCAAGATACAGGAGGGGAGACCCAGTACTTC.

V is TRBV5-1 and J is TRBJ2-1, with 10 bases fitting TRBD1. There are 14 residues in the CDR3. Germline V gives CDR1 SGHRS, CDR2 YFSETQ. After removal of 5 bases from V and 13 bases from J, the junction contained 12 bases not matched to a gene. CDR3 in amino acids: CASRLTGGESDQFF. DNA for the CDR3: TGCGCCAGCAGACTGACAGGGGGCGAAAGCGACCAGTTCTTC.

At least ten counts were recorded for this clonotype. The chain carries TRBV5-1 and TRBJ2-1; no clear D gene. This CDR3 region has 15 residues. V was shortened by 0 bases and J by 8 bases, with 15 bases between the two germline ends. Germline CDR1 SGHRS, CDR2 YFSETQ. CDR3 amino acids: CASSLGTDMRDEQFF. CDR3 sequence (DNA): TGCGCCAGCAGCTTGGGTACCGACATGCGCGATGAGCAGTTCTTC.